This T cell receptor beta chain was captured by sequencing in a study of blood T cell repertoires in COVID-19. Trimming left V 2 bases short and J 3 bases short, with 5 bases between. The germline V gene encodes CDR1 SEHNR and CDR2 FQNEAQ (reference sequence). The CDR3 consists of 12 residues. This clone was counted a few times. Cohort 3 donors were reported recovered after two negative PCRs, clearance, or symptom resolution. Clones were sequenced by immunoSEQ multiplex PCR, and TCRdb holds only the in-frame ones, with some missing. This table has about 170,000 clones, about four fifths appearing once.

The sample consisted of PBMCs or T cells enriched from blood (not recorded which). The chain combines TRBV7-9 with TRBJ2-7; D is unclear. The origin of this receptor is a man aged 45 to 65 who had recovered from COVID-19. Here the CDR3 reads CASSLNSYEQYF. CDR3 nucleotide sequence: TGTGCCAGCAGCTTAAACAGCTACGAGCAGTACTTC.